The 14 T cell receptor beta chains given below trace back to one sample, sequenced in a study of CD8+ T cells in alopecia areata. As for treatment: oral pan-JAK inhibitor, 5-10 mg twice daily. Sequencing templates came from extracted RNA that was reverse transcribed into cDNA. TCRdb's copy holds only in-frame clones and misses some; the assay was immunoSEQ multiplex PCR. This table holds 90,000 to 100,000 clones, 61% found once. Sample: CD8+ T cells sorted from blood, taken at week 4, from a patient treated with tofacitinib. The receptor source for this set is a human donor with alopecia areata.

The genes are TRBV28 and TRBJ2-5; 10 bases map to TRBD1. CDR1 is MDHEN, CDR2 SYDVKM, per germline. V trimming: 10 bases; J trimming: 5 bases; junction bases outside the gene matches: 7. The CDR3 runs 13 residues. The CDR3 loop is CATSDRGDETQYF. The CDR3, as DNA: TGTGCCACTTCGGACAGGGGGGATGAGACCCAGTACTTC.

This rearrangement joins TRBV9 to TRBJ2-3; D remains unclear. The CDR3 length is 15 residues. Trimming left V 4 bases short and J 3 bases short, with 15 bases between. Germline CDR1 and CDR2: SGDLS and YYNGEE. CDR3 nucleotides: TGTGCCAGCAGCCCCGGCCTTTTTGTGACAGATACGCAGTATTTT. It is translated as CASSPGLFVTDTQYF.

The chain recombines TRBV2 with TRBJ2-1; D is unclear. Germline V gene lookup returns CDR1 SNHLY and CDR2 FYNNEI. CDR3 length: 15 residues. V lost 4 bases and J lost 0, with 10 bases in between. The CDR3 sequence: CASSARSSSYNEQFF. The CDR3 bases are TGTGCCAGCAGTGCCCGCTCGAGCTCCTACAATGAGCAGTTCTTC.

This clone was found a few times. The chain employs TRBV2 and TRBJ2-2; 8 nucleotides line up with TRBD2. With V trimmed by 2 bases and J by 5 bases, 10 bases remained unmatched. Germline assignment: CDR1 SNHLY and CDR2 FYNNEI. The CDR3 loop spans 17 amino acids. CDR3 protein: CASSEYASAGVTGELFF. DNA of the CDR3: TGTGCCAGCAGTGAATACGCATCAGCGGGAGTTACCGGGGAGCTGTTTTTT.

The chain is built from TRBV4-3 and TRBJ2-1; 14 bases match TRBD2. Trimming at V came to 1 base and at J to 6 bases, leaving 5 bases not matched to a gene. The CDR3 is 17 amino acids. Germline V gives CDR1 LGHNA, CDR2 YSLEER. The CDR3 here is CASSQAKGLAGANEQFF. CDR3 nucleotides: TGCGCCAGCAGCCAAGCAAAGGGACTAGCGGGAGCCAATGAGCAGTTCTTC.

This clone occurred a few times. This sequence joins TRBV7-9 and TRBJ2-1; unclear D gene. The CDR3 consists of 14 residues. With 5 bases removed from V and 5 bases from J, the gap between germline ends came to 13 bases. The germline V gene has CDR1 SEHNR and CDR2 FQNEAQ (reference sequence). Here the CDR3 DNA reads TGTGCCAGCAGCCCCCCGGTTTGGGACAATGAGCAGTTCTTC. Encoded protein: CASSPPVWDNEQFF.

The chain uses TRBV4-3 and TRBJ2-7; 11 bases line up with TRBD2. Germline V gene lookup returns CDR1 LGHNA and CDR2 YSLEER. The CDR3 contains 18 residues. The trim removed 0 bases at V and 2 bases at J, leaving 9 bases unmatched. The chain's CDR3 is CASSQDVGTSGLTYEQYF. The CDR3 DNA is TGCGCCAGCAGCCAAGATGTAGGGACTAGCGGACTTACCTACGAGCAGTACTTC.

The chain couples TRBV2 to TRBJ1-1; D remains unclear. V lost 3 bases and J lost 0, with 8 bases in between. This CDR3 has 14 amino acids. Per germline, CDR1 SNHLY and CDR2 FYNNEI. The chain's CDR3 is CASSDPAMNTEAFF. The CDR3 region has the DNA TGTGCCAGCAGTGACCCGGCCATGAACACTGAAGCTTTCTTT.

This chain links TRBV7-9 with TRBJ2-5, with D perhaps TRBD1 or TRBD2 (5 bases each). V gave up 1 base and J gave up 4 bases, with 10 bases separating them. This CDR3 has 14 residues. Germline V gene data show CDR1 as SEHNR and CDR2 as FQNEAQ (reference sequence). The CDR3 spells CASSLGWDGETQYF. CDR3 DNA: TGTGCCAGCAGCTTAGGATGGGACGGAGAGACCCAGTACTTC.

J is TRBJ2-7 and V is TRBV25-1; TRBD1 matches 8 bases. CDR1 is MGHDK and CDR2 is SYGVNS in the germline V gene. The CDR3 contains 15 residues. Germline trimming cut 0 bases from V and 2 bases from J; bases unmatched to any gene: 3. The CDR3 protein is CASSEYQQGAYEQYF. The DNA of the CDR3 is TGTGCCAGCAGTGAATACCAACAGGGGGCCTACGAGCAGTACTTC.

V is TRBV5-1 and J is TRBJ2-5; a possible D gene is TRBD1 (6 bases). The ends were cut back, 2 bases at V and 5 bases at J, with 31 bases in the middle. There are 20 residues in the CDR3. Germline V CDR1 and CDR2: SGHRS, YFSETQ. CDR3 bases: TGCGCCAGCAGCTTACCGAGGGCAGAGAGCCACAGGGTCGATCGTGAGACCCAGTACTTC. This encodes CASSLPRAESHRVDRETQYF.

The V call is TRBV4-1, the J call TRBJ2-7, with a weak D call TRBD2 (5 bases). CDR3 size: 16 residues. V was pared by 4 bases and J by 3 bases, with 19 bases between. Per germline, CDR1 MGHRA and CDR2 YSYEKL. In DNA, the CDR3 is TGCGCCAGCAGCCCCGCGGGTCCGCGAGACGGCTACGAGCAGTACTTC. This sequence encodes CASSPAGPRDGYEQYF.

The chain employs TRBV4-3 and TRBJ1-1, with TRBD1 as a possible D gene (6 bases). Trimming cost V 0 bases and J 1 base, with 18 bases left between them. Germline CDR1 LGHNA, CDR2 YSLEER. The CDR3 loop spans 18 amino acids. For the CDR3, the DNA is TGCGCCAGCAGCCAAGATACCGGGGGCATTTTCACGAACACTGAAGCTTTCTTT. Its protein product is CASSQDTGGIFTNTEAFF.

The J gene is TRBJ2-5, the V gene TRBV11-2; 10 bases are a match to TRBD1. Per germline, CDR1 SGHAT and CDR2 FQNNGV. The junction had 8 bases not matched to a gene; V was cut back by 2 bases and J by 2 bases. The CDR3 extends over 17 amino acids. The CDR3 here is CASSLRGQGLFQETQYF. The CDR3 nucleotides are TGTGCCAGCAGCTTAAGGGGACAGGGGCTTTTTCAAGAGACCCAGTACTTC.